This entry concerns a single T cell receptor (beta chain). Profiling relied on immunoSEQ multiplex PCR, and the TCRdb table lists in-frame clones only, not all of them. The sample yields approximately 40,000 clones, 85% to 95% seen once. The sample originates from a study of T cell changes during pregnancy in multiple sclerosis. This clonotype was sampled from a female donor with multiple sclerosis, enrolled in a pregnancy study. Sequenced material: CD4+ T cells from peripheral blood mononuclear cells, taken in the third trimester of pregnancy.

The CDR3 DNA reads as TGTGCCAGCATACTCAGGGGGCCAGGCGGGGAGCTGTTTTTT. Translated, it gives CASILRGPGGELFF. V is TRBV7-2 and J is TRBJ2-2, with 8 bases matching TRBD1. The length of the CDR3 is 14 residues. From germline, CDR1 is SGHTA and CDR2 FQGNSA. J lost 7 bases, V lost 7 bases, and 8 bases had no gene match.